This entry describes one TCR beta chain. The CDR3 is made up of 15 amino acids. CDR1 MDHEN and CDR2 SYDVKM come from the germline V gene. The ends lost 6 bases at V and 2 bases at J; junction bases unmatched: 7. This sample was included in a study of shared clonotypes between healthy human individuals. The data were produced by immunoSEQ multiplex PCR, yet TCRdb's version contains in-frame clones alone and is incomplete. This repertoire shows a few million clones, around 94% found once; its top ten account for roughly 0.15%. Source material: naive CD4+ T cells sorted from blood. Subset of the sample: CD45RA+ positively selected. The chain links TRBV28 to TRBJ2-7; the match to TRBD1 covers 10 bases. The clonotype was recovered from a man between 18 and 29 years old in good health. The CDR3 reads CASRESGQGTYEQYF. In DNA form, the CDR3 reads TGTGCCAGCAGGGAATCGGGACAGGGGACCTACGAGCAGTACTTC.